This T cell receptor beta chain was sequenced during a study of OX40 agonist ivuxolimab in advanced cancers. Notes on the study in general: Some of the nonresponding patients also showed low levels of normalized T-cell clonal expansion.

CDR1 and CDR2 from the germline V gene are SGHDT and YYEEEE. The CDR3 has 12 amino acids. Deletions cut 0 bases from V and 6 bases from J, with 6 bases between. The method was immunoSEQ multiplex PCR; TCRdb's version includes in-frame clones alone and lacks a portion of them. Counted here are tens of thousands of clones, roughly 83% occurring once; the ten biggest clones make up over 12%. Points on this clone: Its target is not known.

Sequencing used CD4+ or CD8+ T cells sorted from blood, obtained in a trial of the OX40 agonist ivuxolimab. The chain employs TRBV5-6 and TRBJ1-1; no reliable D call. The sequence was collected from an adult with an advanced solid tumor such as melanoma, head and neck, liver or kidney cancer. The CDR3 coding sequence is TGTGCCAGCAGCTTGGGATTGGCTGAAGCTTTCTTT. This sequence encodes CASSLGLAEAFF.